Presented here are 11 T cell receptor beta chains from one specimen sequenced in a study of blood T cell repertoires in COVID-19 (dated by TCRdb to 2018 to 2020). Libraries were made using the immunoSEQ multiplex PCR assay. TCRdb carries this immuneACCESS record with in-frame sequences only. Its versions omit some clonotypes, under half of them owing to an unresolved V gene in the studies checked, with the rest unexplained. The sample table lists more than 95,000 clones, more than 70% of them with a count of one. The ten largest make up under 3.5% of the sample. Sequencing was done on a sample of peripheral blood. All receptors come from a woman aged 80 or over with COVID-19, enrolled during active disease.

This chain connects TRBV5-1 to TRBJ1-2, with D hard to call. Germline CDR1 SGHRS, CDR2 YFSETQ. Trimming shortened V by 3 bases and J by 0 bases, and 9 bases separated the two germline ends. CDR3 size: 14 residues. This CDR3 is CASSYGTANYGYTF. As DNA, the CDR3 is TGCGCCAGCAGCTATGGAACAGCTAACTATGGCTACACCTTC.

The V and J genes are TRBV4-3 and TRBJ1-2; 7 bases align to TRBD1. This CDR3 has 16 residues. Germline trimming cut 4 bases from V and 2 bases from J; bases unmatched to any gene: 10. Germline V gene sequence: CDR1 LGHNA, CDR2 YSLEER. CDR3 bases: TGCGCCAGCAGCCTTTCGACGGGACAGATAAACTATGGCTACACCTTC. Protein sequence: CASSLSTGQINYGYTF.

The chain links TRBV13 to TRBJ1-2; D not resolved. V shed 0 bases and J shed 5 bases, with 16 bases lying between them. CDR3 size: 16 residues. Germline V CDR1 and CDR2: PRHDT, FYEKMQ (reference sequence). The CDR3 coding sequence is TGTGCCAGCAGCTTAGGCCGCGGGATTGACCATTATGGCTACACCTTC. Residues: CASSLGRGIDHYGYTF.

The J gene is TRBJ1-4, the V gene TRBV29-1, with 8 bases matching TRBD1. CDR3 length equals 12 residues. Germline CDR1 is SQVTM and CDR2 is ANQGSEA. Trimming removed 7 bases from V and 8 bases from J; junction bases left unmatched: 6. CDR3 in amino acids: CSGRGQGEKLFF. CDR3 coding DNA: TGCAGCGGCAGGGGGCAAGGAGAAAAACTGTTTTTT.

V usage is TRBV28 and J usage is TRBJ1-1, with 10 bases lining up with TRBD1. CDR3 length: 16 amino acids. Germline CDR1 is MDHEN and CDR2 is SYDVKM. V was pared by 6 bases and J by 10 bases, with 17 bases of the junction left unmatched. The CDR3 is CASRRPGQGISVGAFF. The CDR3 DNA is TGTGCCAGCAGGCGACCGGGACAGGGGATATCCGTGGGAGCTTTCTTT.

The chain uses TRBV2 and TRBJ2-7, with D maybe TRBD2 (5 bases). V lost 1 base to trimming and J lost 10 bases, with 11 bases between them. The CDR3 runs to 12 residues. The germline V gene has CDR1 SNHLY and CDR2 FYNNEI. As DNA, the CDR3 is TGTGCCAGCAGTGAAGGGGTCGGGGAACAGTACTTC. This encodes CASSEGVGEQYF.

Regarding this clone: This specimen includes other DNA sequences encoding the same CDR3. V usage is TRBV2 and J usage is TRBJ1-6; the match to TRBD1 covers 7 bases. Germline V gene sequence: CDR1 SNHLY, CDR2 FYNNEI. The V segment lost 8 bases and the J segment 0 bases; nucleotides outside the gene matches: 4. The CDR3 has 15 residues. CDR3 in DNA: TGTGCCAGCCAGGACAGGAGCTCCTATAATTCACCCCTCCACTTT. Protein product: CASQDRSSYNSPLHF. The variable domain in full, with the rest retrieved from reference TRBV2 and TRBJ1-6, is EPEVTQTPSHQVTQMGQEVILRCVPISNHLYFYWYRQILGQKVEFLVSFYNNEISEKSEIFDDQFSVERPDGSNFTLKIRSTKLEDSAMYFCASQDRSSYNSPLHFGNGTRLTVT.

The V gene is TRBV19, the J gene TRBJ2-4; maybe TRBD2 (7 bases). Trimming stripped 5 bases from V and 11 bases from J, with 10 bases between. Germline V CDR1 and CDR2: LNHDA, SQIVND (reference sequence). The CDR3 consists of 11 residues. The CDR3 loop is CASSGGAVQYF. CDR3 DNA: TGTGCCAGTAGTGGGGGGGCTGTTCAGTACTTC.

This chain connects TRBV6-1 to TRBJ1-5; D is unresolved. Trimming stripped 1 base from V and 5 bases from J, with 9 bases between. CDR1 is MNHNS, CDR2 SASEGT, per germline. This CDR3 spans 14 amino acids. The CDR3 loop reads CASSEGTPYQPQHF. The CDR3 DNA sequence: TGTGCCAGCAGTGAAGGAACACCTTATCAGCCCCAGCATTTT.

The V and J genes are TRBV4-3 and TRBJ1-4, with a possible D match to TRBD1 (5 bases). Germline V lookup: CDR1 LGHNA, CDR2 YSLEER. The V end was cut by 1 base, the J end by 8 bases, with 17 bases between. The CDR3 contains 16 residues. The CDR3: CASSQGNGQGNEKLFF. In nucleotides, the CDR3 is TGCGCCAGCAGCCAAGGGAACGGGCAGGGTAACGAAAAACTGTTTTTT.

This rearrangement joins TRBV6-2 or TRBV6-3 to TRBJ1-6; the D gene is possibly TRBD1 (5 bases). Germline V lookup: CDR1 MNHEY, CDR2 SVGEGT. This CDR3 region has 13 residues. Between the trimmed V and J ends, which lost 4 bases and 7 bases, there was a span of 8 bases. This CDR3 is CASSSRQNSPLHF. The CDR3 nucleotides are TGTGCCAGCAGTTCCCGACAGAATTCACCCCTCCACTTT.